This section outlines one TCR beta chain sequence together with its context. This entry is derived from a study of blood T cell repertoires in COVID-19. CDR1 is LNHDA and CDR2 is SQIVND in the germline V gene (reference sequence). The V and J ends lost 10 bases and 4 bases respectively, with 13 bases between them. The CDR3 is 12 amino acids. The table came from immunoSEQ multiplex PCR; TCRdb's copy has only in-frame clones and leaves some out. The profile shows 150,000 to 180,000 clones, around 84% of them singletons. The receptor was isolated from a man at least 80 years old with acute or convalescent COVID-19. Sequencing was done on a sample of peripheral blood. This chain connects TRBV19 to TRBJ1-2; D is unresolved. In nucleotides, the CDR3 is TGTGCCACCAGCCCCGGGGTCTATGGCTACACCTTC. It specifies CATSPGVYGYTF.